This T cell receptor beta chain was retrieved from a study of T cell responses to AZD1222 COVID-19 vaccine. Turning to the study itself: The study pooled second doses at about 4 or about 12 weeks.

Study-wide points: Among the donors, most were white British and more were female, and clonal diversity was possibly underestimated.

Here immunoSEQ multiplex PCR was the method, and the copy in TCRdb shows in-frame clones only, minus some. This table holds around 100,000 clones, roughly 84% found once. As regards this clone: Its target is unknown.

Germline CDR1 reads MNHEY; CDR2 reads SVGEGT. The CDR3 contains 13 residues. The V end was cut by 5 bases, the J end by 5 bases, with 12 bases between. The origin of this receptor is an adult in good health. The chain is built from TRBV6-2 or TRBV6-3 and TRBJ2-5; D gene unclear. This specimen was peripheral blood, taken on day 0 of AZD1222 vaccination. CDR3 residues: CASSRPAGETQYF. The CDR3 DNA is TGTGCCAGCAGTCGGCCAGCCGGGGAGACCCAGTACTTC.